The present TCR beta chain was sequenced within a study of T cell responses to AZD1222 COVID-19 vaccine. About the study: Whether given at about 4 or about 12 weeks, second doses were pooled.

The sample holds one count of this clone. Antigen specificity is unknown. General study findings and limits: Spike regions recognized by vaccine-associated CD4 TCRs spanned the protein, led by 160-218 and 743-854. Among AZD1222 vaccinees, only 5 or 6 were seropositive at baseline. Clonal diversity was possibly underestimated, and the donors were mostly white British, with more females.

With 4 bases removed from V and 1 base from J, the gap between germline ends came to 12 bases. CDR1 is LGHNA and CDR2 is YSLEER in the germline V gene. This CDR3 comprises 15 residues. Repertoires were generated with immunoSEQ multiplex PCR, while TCRdb's copy carries only in-frame clones and drops some. The sample carries more than 150,000 clones, about 87% recorded once. This TCR derives from an adult in good health. The sample in question was peripheral blood, obtained on day 0 of AZD1222 vaccination. J is TRBJ2-3 and V is TRBV4-3; D may be TRBD2 (6 bases). The CDR3 DNA follows: TGCGCCAGCAGCCGCGGACTATTCGGCACAGATACGCAGTATTTT. The encoded protein is CASSRGLFGTDTQYF.